The 10 T cell receptor beta chains reported below all come from one sample, sequenced in a study of cytomegalovirus exposure and HLA in healthy donors. 13 Jbeta primers and 60 Vbeta primers were used for the PCR. The assay was immunoSEQ multiplex PCR, and TCRdb's table has in-frame clones only and misses some. The sample includes roughly 110,000 clones, around 79% of them seen just once. Sequences were obtained from PBMCs. These receptors all stem from a man aged 55 to 69 in good health and CMV-seronegative.

This sequence joins TRBV19 and TRBJ1-4; D not certain. The CDR3 extends over 14 amino acids. V was cut by 6 bases and J by 4 bases, with 12 bases left in between. Germline CDR1 LNHDA, CDR2 SQIVND (reference sequence). The CDR3 nucleotides are TGTGCCAGTAGCAATAGAGGGAGTAATGAAAAACTGTTTTTT. Protein product: CASSNRGSNEKLFF.

This clone was seen a few times. The rearrangement links TRBV30 to TRBJ2-2; 8 bases are a match to TRBD2. V lost 3 bases, J lost 0 bases, and 9 bases stayed unmatched. The CDR3 runs to 17 residues. Germline CDR1 and CDR2: GTSNPN and SVGIG (reference sequence). CDR3 in DNA: TGTGCCTGGAGCGGGGCGGGGGGCCCAACGAACACCGGGGAGCTGTTTTTT. Its translation: CAWSGAGGPTNTGELFF.

V gene TRBV5-1 combines with J gene TRBJ1-4, with D perhaps matching TRBD1 (6 bases). There are 14 residues in the CDR3. The V gene's germline CDR1 is SGHRS and CDR2 YFSETQ. The V end lost 4 bases, the J end lost 6 bases, and 13 bases lay between the germline ends. The DNA for the CDR3 is TGCGCCAGCAGCCAGGGGTCGGTAGATGAAAAACTGTTTTTT. Protein product: CASSQGSVDEKLFF.

The V gene is TRBV16, the J gene TRBJ2-1, with TRBD1 identical over 9 bases. The trim removed 7 bases at V and 8 bases at J, leaving 12 bases unmatched. CDR3 length: 15 residues. Germline CDR1 reads KGHSY; CDR2 reads FQNENV. As DNA, the CDR3 is TGTGCCAGCAACCGTGGGGGACAGGGTGTAGATGAGCAGTTCTTC. This translates into CASNRGGQGVDEQFF. The whole variable domain, remainder taken from reference TRBV16 and TRBJ2-1, is GEEVAQTPKHLVRGEGQKAKLYCAPIKGHSYVFWYQQVLKNEFKFLISFQNENVFDETGMPKERFSAKCLPNSPCSLEIQATKLEDSAVYFCASNRGGQGVDEQFFGPGTRLTVL.

CDR3 DNA: TGTGCCACCAGCAGAGCCAGGGGCTCGCTAGCGGGGGAATACAATGAGCAGTTCTTC. Translation: CATSRARGSLAGEYNEQFF. The rearrangement joins TRBV15 to TRBJ2-1; 10 nucleotides agree with TRBD2. CDR3 length: 19 amino acids. The trim removed 1 base at V and 4 bases at J, leaving 13 bases unmatched. CDR1 and CDR2 from the germline V gene are LNHNV and YYDKDF (reference sequence). Using reference TRBV15 and TRBJ2-1 for the parts outside the CDR3, the full variable domain is DAMVIQNPRYQVTQFGKPVTLSCSQTLNHNVMYWYQQKSSQAPKLLFHYYDKDFNNEADTPDNFQSRRPNTSFCFLDIRSPGLGDTAMYLCATSRARGSLAGEYNEQFFGPGTRLTVL.

The chain combines TRBV4-3 with TRBJ2-3; the match to TRBD1 covers 8 bases. The CDR3 runs to 17 residues. CDR1 and CDR2 (germline): LGHNA, YSLEER. The trim removed 4 bases at V and 4 bases at J, leaving 13 bases unmatched. The CDR3: CASSPEGSGGVADTQYF. The CDR3 nucleotides are TGCGCCAGCAGCCCAGAAGGATCAGGGGGCGTCGCAGATACGCAGTATTTT.

The chain couples TRBV7-8 to TRBJ1-2; TRBD1 matches 8 bases. This CDR3 region has 15 residues. The trim removed 5 bases at V and 7 bases at J, leaving 12 bases unmatched. CDR1 is SGHVS, CDR2 FQNEAQ, per germline. CDR3 region: CASSIKRTGYGGYTF. The CDR3 coding sequence is TGTGCCAGCAGCATAAAACGGACAGGGTACGGTGGCTACACCTTC.

This rearrangement joins TRBV10-1 to TRBJ2-2; maybe TRBD1 (6 bases). V shed 0 bases and J shed 7 bases, with 18 bases lying between them. This CDR3 is built from 17 residues. CDR1 is WNHNN, CDR2 SYGVQD, per germline (reference sequence). The CDR3 loop is CASSESLGPLDSGELFF. The CDR3 DNA sequence: TGCGCCAGCAGTGAGTCGCTGGGACCGCTGGACAGCGGGGAGCTGTTTTTT.

The CDR3 DNA reads as TGTGCCAGCAGCGTAGACAGGGTGGATGGCTACACCTTC. As protein: CASSVDRVDGYTF. The V call is TRBV9, the J call TRBJ1-2; tentative D call: TRBD1 (6 bases). V was clipped by 0 bases and J by 6 bases, with 9 bases between them. The germline CDR1 and CDR2 sequences are SGDLS and YYNGEE. This CDR3 has 13 amino acids. Based on the CDR3 plus reference TRBV9 and TRBJ1-2, the full variable domain is DSGVTQTPKHLITATGQRVTLRCSPRSGDLSVYWYQQSLDQGLQFLIQYYNGEERAKGNILERFSAQQFPDLHSELNLSSLELGDSALYFCASSVDRVDGYTFGSGTRLTVV.

The rearrangement joins TRBV5-4 to TRBJ2-3, with TRBD1 as a possible D gene (5 bases). This CDR3 contains 14 residues. Trimming pared 4 bases from V and 2 bases from J, leaving 11 bases between. Germline V gives CDR1 SGHNT, CDR2 YYREEE (reference sequence). The CDR3 DNA is TGTGCCAGCAGCCAGACAGTGAACACAGATACGCAGTATTTT. Amino acid sequence: CASSQTVNTDTQYF.